The following is a TCR beta chain sequence with its context. The antigen is unknown. Graft-derived tissue was subjected to processing to liberate intraepithelial and lamina propria lymphocytes. The data were obtained in a study of graft-versus-host responses after intestinal transplantation. The overall study: Every recipient underwent anti-thymocyte globulin induction, then tacrolimus and steroids for three to four years. Study conclusions and caveats: When patients had graft-donor T cell macrochimerism, their allografts held high graft-versus-host to host-versus-graft clonal ratios.

Trimming took off 5 bases at V and 4 bases at J, with 27 bases between the two ends. Germline lookup yields CDR1 SEHNR and CDR2 FQNEAQ (reference sequence). CDR3 length equals 18 residues. Clones were sequenced by immunoSEQ multiplex PCR, and TCRdb holds only the in-frame ones, with some missing. The table lists around 17,000 clones, 60% to 80% of them singletons. The TCR was taken from a human patient who received an intestinal transplant, so some T cells may come from the graft donor. Sequencing was performed on ileum tissue, taken about 430 days after intestinal transplant. The chain carries TRBV7-9 and TRBJ2-7, with a weak D call TRBD1 (6 bases). The CDR3 is CASSPGDMSLQGWYEQYF. In DNA, the CDR3 is TGTGCCAGCAGCCCAGGGGACATGAGCCTTCAGGGTTGGTACGAGCAGTACTTC. The variable domain in full, completed from reference TRBV7-9 and TRBJ2-7, reads DTGVSQNPRHKITKRGQNVTFRCDPISEHNRLYWYRQTLGQGPEFLTYFQNEAQLEKSRLLSDRFSAERPKGSFSTLEIQRTEQGDSAMYLCASSPGDMSLQGWYEQYFGPGTRLTVT.